This T cell receptor (beta chain) was sequenced in a study of regulatory T cells in long-lasting Graves disease. Whole-study results and caveats: For persistent Graves' patients, TCR diversity was lower than for newly diagnosed ones. Persistent disease exhibited a predilection for TRBV28, TRBJ1-2 and TRBJ2-5.

This clonotype was seen more than once but under ten times. Its target is not known. Trimming took 0 bases from V and 7 from J, leaving 11 bases between them. Germline CDR1 and CDR2: SGHRS and YFSETQ. The CDR3 runs to 14 residues. Construction of TCR beta libraries relied on iRepertoire HTBI primers and on Arm-PCR targeting CDR3 regions. TCRdb re-called the multiplex PCR reads through MiXCR, storing one row per CDR3 protein. The sample shows 390,000 or so distinct CDR3 sequences, approximately 12% of them seen only once. Time point noted: newly diagnosed GD, antithyroid drugs for less than 3 months. Extracted RNA from PBMCs served as the source of the TCR library. A further study also used this sample, focusing on T cells in Graves' hyperthyroidism and ophthalmopathy.

This receptor was obtained from a woman aged 18-29 years with Graves disease. This rearrangement joins TRBV5-1 to TRBJ2-1; no reliable D call. Here the sequenced sample was peripheral blood mononuclear cells (PBMCs), taken at new diagnosis, from a patient treated with antithyroid drugs. The CDR3 bases are TGCGCCAGCAGCTTGGGGCAAATCCCGAATGAGCAGTTCTTC. Residues: CASSLGQIPNEQFF.